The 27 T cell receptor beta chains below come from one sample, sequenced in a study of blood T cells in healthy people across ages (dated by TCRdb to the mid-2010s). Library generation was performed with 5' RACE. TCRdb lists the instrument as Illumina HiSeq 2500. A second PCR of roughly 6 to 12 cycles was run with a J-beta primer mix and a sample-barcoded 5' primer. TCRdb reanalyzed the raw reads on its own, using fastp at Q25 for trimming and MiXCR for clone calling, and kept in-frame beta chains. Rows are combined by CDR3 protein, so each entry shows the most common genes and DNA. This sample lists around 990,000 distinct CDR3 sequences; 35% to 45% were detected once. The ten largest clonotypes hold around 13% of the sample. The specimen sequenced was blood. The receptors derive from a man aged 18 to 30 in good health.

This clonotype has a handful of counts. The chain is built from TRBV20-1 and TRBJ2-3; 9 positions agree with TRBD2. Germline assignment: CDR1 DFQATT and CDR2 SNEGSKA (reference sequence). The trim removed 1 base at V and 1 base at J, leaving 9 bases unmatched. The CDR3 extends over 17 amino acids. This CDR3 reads CSARVLEAGGRTDTQYF. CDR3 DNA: TGCAGTGCTAGAGTCTTGGAGGCGGGGGGGCGCACAGATACGCAGTATTTT.

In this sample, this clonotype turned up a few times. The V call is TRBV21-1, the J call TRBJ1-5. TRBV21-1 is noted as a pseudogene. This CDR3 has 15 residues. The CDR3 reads CASSKRDCEYQTQHF. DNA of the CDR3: TGTGCCAGCAGCAAACGGGACTGCGAATATCAGACCCAGCATTTT.

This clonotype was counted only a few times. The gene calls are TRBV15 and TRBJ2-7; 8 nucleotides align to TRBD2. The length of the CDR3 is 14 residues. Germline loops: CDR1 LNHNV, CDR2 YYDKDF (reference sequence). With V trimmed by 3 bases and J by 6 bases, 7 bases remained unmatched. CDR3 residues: CATSRGLESSEQYF. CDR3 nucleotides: TGTGCCACCAGCAGGGGACTAGAATCGTCCGAGCAGTACTTC.

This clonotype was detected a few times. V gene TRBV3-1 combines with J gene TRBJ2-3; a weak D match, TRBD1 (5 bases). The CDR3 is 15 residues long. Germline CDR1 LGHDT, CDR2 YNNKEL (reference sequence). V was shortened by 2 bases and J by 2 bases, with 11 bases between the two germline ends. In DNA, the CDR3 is TGTGCCAGCAGCCAACTTCCGACAGACACAGATACGCAGTATTTT. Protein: CASSQLPTDTDTQYF.

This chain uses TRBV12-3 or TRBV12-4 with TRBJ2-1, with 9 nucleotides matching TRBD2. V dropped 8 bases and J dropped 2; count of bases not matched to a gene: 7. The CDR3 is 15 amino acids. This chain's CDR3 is CASGVSGGTYNEQFF. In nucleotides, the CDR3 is TGTGCCAGCGGCGTTAGCGGGGGCACCTACAATGAGCAGTTCTTC.

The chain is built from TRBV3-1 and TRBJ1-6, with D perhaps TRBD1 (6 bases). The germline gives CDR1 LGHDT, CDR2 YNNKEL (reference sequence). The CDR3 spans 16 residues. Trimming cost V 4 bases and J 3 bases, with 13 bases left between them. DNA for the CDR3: TGTGCCAGCAGCCCCGCCGGACAGTACTATAATTCACCCCTCCACTTT. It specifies CASSPAGQYYNSPLHF. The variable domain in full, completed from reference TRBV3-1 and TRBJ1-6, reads DTAVSQTPKYLVTQMGNDKSIKCEQNLGHDTMYWYKQDSKKFLKIMFSYNNKELIINETVPNRFSPKSPDKAHLNLHINSLELGDSAVYFCASSPAGQYYNSPLHFGNGTRLTVT.

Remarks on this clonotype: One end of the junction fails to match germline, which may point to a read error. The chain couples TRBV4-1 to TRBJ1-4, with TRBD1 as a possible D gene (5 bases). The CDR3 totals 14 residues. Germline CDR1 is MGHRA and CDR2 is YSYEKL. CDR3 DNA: TGCGCCAACAGCCAAGGGGACCGCGGGGAAAAACTGTTTTTT. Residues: CANSQGDRGEKLFF.

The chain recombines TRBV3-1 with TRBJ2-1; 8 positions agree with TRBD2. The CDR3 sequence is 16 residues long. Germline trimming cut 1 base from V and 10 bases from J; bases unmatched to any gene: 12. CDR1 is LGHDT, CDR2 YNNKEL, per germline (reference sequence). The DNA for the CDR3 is TGTGCCAGCAGCCAAGTACCATGGGCGGGGGGCTGGGAGCAGTTCTTC. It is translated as CASSQVPWAGGWEQFF.

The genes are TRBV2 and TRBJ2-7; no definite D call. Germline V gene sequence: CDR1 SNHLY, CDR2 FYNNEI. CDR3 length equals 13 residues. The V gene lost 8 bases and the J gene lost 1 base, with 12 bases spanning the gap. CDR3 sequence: CASVKGQSYEQYF. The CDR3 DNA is TGTGCCAGCGTGAAGGGCCAGTCCTACGAGCAGTACTTC.

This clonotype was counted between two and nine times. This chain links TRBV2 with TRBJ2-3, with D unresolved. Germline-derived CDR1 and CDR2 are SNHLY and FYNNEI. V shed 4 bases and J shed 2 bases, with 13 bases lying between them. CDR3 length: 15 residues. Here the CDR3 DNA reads TGTGCCAGCAGTGGACGACTTGGAGCCACAGATACGCAGTATTTT. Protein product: CASSGRLGATDTQYF.

The CDR3 DNA reads as TGTGCTAGTGGACGGGACAGTCAATACGAGCAGTTCTTC. It codes for CASGRDSQYEQFF. The V call is TRBV12-5, the J call TRBJ2-1; the match to TRBD1 covers 7 bases. The J segment lost 10 bases and the V segment lost 6 bases, leaving 9 bases of the junction unmatched. The CDR3 is made up of 13 amino acids. Germline V CDR1 and CDR2: LGHNT, FRNRAP.

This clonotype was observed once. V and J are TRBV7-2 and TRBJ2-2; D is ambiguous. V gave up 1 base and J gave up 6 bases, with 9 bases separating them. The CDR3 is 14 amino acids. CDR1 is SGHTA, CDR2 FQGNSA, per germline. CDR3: CASSLGSRSGELFF. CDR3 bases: TGTGCCAGCAGCTTAGGGAGTCGGTCCGGGGAGCTGTTTTTT.

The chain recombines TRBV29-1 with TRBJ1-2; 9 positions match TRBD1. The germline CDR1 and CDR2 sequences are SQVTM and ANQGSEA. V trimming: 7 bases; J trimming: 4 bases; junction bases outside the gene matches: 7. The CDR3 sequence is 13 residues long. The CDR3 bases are TGCAGCGCCAGGACAGGGGAGAGCTATGGCTACACCTTC. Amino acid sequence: CSARTGESYGYTF. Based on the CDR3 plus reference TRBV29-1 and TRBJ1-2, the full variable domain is SAVISQKPSRDICQRGTSLTIQCQVDSQVTMMFWYRQQPGQSLTLIATANQGSEATYESGFVIDKFPISRPNLTFSTLTVSNMSPEDSSIYLCSARTGESYGYTFGSGTRLTVV.

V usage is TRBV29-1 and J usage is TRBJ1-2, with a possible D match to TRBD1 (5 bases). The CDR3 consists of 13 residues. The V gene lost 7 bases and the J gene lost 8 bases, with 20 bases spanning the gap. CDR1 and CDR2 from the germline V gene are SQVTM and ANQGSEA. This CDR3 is CSADSYWGEGYTF. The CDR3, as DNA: TGCAGCGCTGACAGCTACTGGGGAGAGGGCTACACCTTC.

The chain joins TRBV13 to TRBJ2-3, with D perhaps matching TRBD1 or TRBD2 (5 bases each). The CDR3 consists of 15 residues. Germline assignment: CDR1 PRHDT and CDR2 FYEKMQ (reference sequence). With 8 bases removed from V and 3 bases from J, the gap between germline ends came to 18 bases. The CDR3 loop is CASCNFVRGTDTQYF. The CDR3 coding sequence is TGTGCCAGCTGCAACTTTGTGAGGGGAACAGATACGCAGTATTTT.

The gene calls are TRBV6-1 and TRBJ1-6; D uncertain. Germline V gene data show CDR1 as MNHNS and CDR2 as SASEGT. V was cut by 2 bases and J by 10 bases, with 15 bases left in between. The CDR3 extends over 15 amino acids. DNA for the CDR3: TGTGCCAGCAGTGAAAATTTGGGGTTCGGGTCACCCCTCCACTTT. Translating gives CASSENLGFGSPLHF.

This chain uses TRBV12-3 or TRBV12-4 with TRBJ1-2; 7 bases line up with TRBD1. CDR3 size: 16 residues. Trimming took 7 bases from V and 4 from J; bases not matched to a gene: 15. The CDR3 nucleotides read TGTGCCAGCACGAAAACAATGGGGACAGCTATCTATGGCTACACCTTC. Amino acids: CASTKTMGTAIYGYTF.

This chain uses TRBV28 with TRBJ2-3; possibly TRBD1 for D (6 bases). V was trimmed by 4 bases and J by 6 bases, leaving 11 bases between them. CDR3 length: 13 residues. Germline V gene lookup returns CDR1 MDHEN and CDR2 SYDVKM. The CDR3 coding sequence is TGTGCCAGCAGTTCAAATAGGGGGGATACGCAGTATTTT. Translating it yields CASSSNRGDTQYF.

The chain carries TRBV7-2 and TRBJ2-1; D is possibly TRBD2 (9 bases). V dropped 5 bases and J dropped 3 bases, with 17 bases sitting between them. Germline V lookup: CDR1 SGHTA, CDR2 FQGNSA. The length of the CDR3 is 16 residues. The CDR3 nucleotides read TGTGCCAGCAGCCAGGGGGCTAGCGGGGTCTACAATGAGCAGTTCTTC. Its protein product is CASSQGASGVYNEQFF.

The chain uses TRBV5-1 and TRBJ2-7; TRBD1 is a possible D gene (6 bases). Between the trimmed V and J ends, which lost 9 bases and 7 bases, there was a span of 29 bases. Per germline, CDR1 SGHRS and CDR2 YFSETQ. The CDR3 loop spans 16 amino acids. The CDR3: CATSLLGAEASHEQYF. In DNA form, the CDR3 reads TGCGCCACCTCATTGCTGGGGGCGGAGGCCTCCCATGAGCAGTACTTC.

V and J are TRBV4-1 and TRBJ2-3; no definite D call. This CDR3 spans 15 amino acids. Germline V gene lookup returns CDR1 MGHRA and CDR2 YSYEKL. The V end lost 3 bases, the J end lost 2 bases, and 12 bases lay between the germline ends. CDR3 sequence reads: CASSHPPPNTDTQYF. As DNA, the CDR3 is TGCGCCAGCAGCCATCCACCCCCTAACACAGATACGCAGTATTTT.

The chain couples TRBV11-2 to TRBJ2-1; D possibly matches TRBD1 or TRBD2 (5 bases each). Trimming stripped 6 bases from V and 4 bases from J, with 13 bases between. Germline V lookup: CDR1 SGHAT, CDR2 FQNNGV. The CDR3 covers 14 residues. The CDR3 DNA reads TGTGCCAGCAGTAGGACCGGGGCTTACAATGAGCAGTTCTTC. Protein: CASSRTGAYNEQFF.

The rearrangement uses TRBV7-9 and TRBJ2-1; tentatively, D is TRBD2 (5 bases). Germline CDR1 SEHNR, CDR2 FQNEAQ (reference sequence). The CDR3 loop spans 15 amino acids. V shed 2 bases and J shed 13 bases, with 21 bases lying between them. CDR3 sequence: CASSLSVTTQETQFF. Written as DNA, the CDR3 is TGTGCCAGCAGCTTAAGTGTGACTACTCAAGAGACCCAGTTCTTC. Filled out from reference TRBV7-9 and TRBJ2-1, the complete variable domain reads DTGVSQNPRHKITKRGQNVTFRCDPISEHNRLYWYRQTLGQGPEFLTYFQNEAQLEKSRLLSDRFSAERPKGSFSTLEIQRTEQGDSAMYLCASSLSVTTQETQFFGPGTRLTVL.

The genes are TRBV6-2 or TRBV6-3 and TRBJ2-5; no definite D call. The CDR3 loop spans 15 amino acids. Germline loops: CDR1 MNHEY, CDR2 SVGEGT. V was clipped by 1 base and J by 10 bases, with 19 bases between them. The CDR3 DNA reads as TGTGCCAGCAGTTACTTCGGACCCCGGAGTGGGGACCAGTACTTC. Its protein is CASSYFGPRSGDQYF.

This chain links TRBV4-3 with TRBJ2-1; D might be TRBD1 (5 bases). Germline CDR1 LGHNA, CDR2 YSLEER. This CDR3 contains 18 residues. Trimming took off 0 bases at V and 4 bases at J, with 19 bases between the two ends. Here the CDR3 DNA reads TGCGCCAGCAGCCAAGATGTTATTTCTAGGGGTTCTTACAATGAGCAGTTCTTC. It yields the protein CASSQDVISRGSYNEQFF.

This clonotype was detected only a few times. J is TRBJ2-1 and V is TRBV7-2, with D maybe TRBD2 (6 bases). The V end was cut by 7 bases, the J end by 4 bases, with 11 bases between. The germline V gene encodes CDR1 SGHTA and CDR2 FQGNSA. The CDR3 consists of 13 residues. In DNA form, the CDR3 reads TGTGCCAGCACCGGGGACTTTTACAATGAGCAGTTCTTC. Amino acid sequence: CASTGDFYNEQFF.

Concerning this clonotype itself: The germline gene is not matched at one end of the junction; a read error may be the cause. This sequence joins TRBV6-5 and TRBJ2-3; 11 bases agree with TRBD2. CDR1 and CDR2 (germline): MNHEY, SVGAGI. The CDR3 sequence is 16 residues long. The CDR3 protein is CASSKTSGGFTDTRYF. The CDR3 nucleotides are TGTGCCAGCAGTAAAACTAGCGGGGGATTCACAGATACGCGGTATTTT.